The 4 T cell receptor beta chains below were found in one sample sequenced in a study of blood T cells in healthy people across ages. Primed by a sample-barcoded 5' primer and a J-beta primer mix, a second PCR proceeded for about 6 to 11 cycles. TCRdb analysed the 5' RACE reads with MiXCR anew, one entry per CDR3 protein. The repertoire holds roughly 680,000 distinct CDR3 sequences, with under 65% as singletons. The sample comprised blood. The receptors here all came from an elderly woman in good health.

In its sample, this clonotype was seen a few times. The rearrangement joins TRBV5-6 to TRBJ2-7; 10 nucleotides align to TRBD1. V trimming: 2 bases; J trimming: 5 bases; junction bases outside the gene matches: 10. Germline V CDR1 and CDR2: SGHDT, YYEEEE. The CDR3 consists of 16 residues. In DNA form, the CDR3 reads TGTGCCAGCAGCTTCGCGGGACAGGGGACGTGGAACGAGCAGTACTTC. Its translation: CASSFAGQGTWNEQYF.

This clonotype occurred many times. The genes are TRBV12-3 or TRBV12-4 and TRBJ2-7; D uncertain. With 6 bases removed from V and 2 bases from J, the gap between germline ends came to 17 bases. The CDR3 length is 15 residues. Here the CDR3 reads CASSIGSSPTYEQYF. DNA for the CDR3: TGTGCCAGCAGCATTGGAAGCTCCCCGACCTACGAGCAGTACTTC.

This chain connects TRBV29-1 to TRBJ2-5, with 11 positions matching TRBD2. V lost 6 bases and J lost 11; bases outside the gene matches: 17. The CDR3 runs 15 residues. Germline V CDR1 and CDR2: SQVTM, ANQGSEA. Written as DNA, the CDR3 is TGCAGCGTCGAGATGACTAGCGGGAACTACAATGAGCAGTACTTC. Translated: CSVEMTSGNYNEQYF. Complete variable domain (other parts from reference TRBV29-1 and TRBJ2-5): SAVISQKPSRDICQRGTSLTIQCQVDSQVTMMFWYRQQPGQSLTLIATANQGSEATYESGFVIDKFPISRPNLTFSTLTVSNMSPEDSSIYLCSVEMTSGNYNEQYFGPGTRLLVL.

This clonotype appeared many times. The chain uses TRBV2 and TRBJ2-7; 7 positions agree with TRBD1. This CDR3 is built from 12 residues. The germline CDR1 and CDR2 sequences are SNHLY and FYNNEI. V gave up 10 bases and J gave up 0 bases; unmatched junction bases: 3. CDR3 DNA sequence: TGTGCCAACCGGGACAGCTCCTACGAGCAGTACTTC. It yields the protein CANRDSSYEQYF.